The source of this TCR beta chain is a study of blood T cell repertoires in COVID-19. On the study more broadly: Spain, Italy and the United States supplied samples that represented acute and convalescent COVID-19. From T cells, B-cell-depleted T cells, or PBMCs came the material, which was cDNA or gDNA.

The CDR3 has 13 amino acids. Germline lookup yields CDR1 MNHNS and CDR2 SASEGT. V lost 8 bases and J 7 bases, leaving 14 bases between the germline ends. As handled by the study authors: Reference gene primer amplification gave nucleated cell count estimates. TCRdb keeps only in-frame clones here, not all; method: immunoSEQ multiplex PCR. D and trimming were read from the DNA, whereas the V and J calls and clone size are those reported in that table. The repertoire holds 40,000 or so clones, with 80% to 90% as singletons. The material sequenced was peripheral blood. V and J are TRBV6-1 and TRBJ1-4; D is undetermined. This TCR was sampled from a man aged 35-49 years with active COVID-19. Written as DNA, the CDR3 is TGTGCCAGCGGAGACCCTGTGGGTGAAAAACTGTTTTTT. Translated, it gives CASGDPVGEKLFF.